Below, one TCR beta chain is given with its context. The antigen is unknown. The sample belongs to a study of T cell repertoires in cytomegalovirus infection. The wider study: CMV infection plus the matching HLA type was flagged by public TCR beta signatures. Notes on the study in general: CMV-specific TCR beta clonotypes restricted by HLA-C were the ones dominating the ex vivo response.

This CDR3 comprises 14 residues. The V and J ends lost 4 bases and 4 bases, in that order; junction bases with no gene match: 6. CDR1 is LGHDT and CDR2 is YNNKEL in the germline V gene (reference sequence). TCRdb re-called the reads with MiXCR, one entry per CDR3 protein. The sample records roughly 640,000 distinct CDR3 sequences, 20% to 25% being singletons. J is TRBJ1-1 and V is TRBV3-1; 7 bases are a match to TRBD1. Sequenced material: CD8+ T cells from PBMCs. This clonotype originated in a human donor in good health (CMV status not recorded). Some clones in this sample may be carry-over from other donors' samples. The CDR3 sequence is CASSPNDRVTEAFF. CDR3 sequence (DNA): TGTGCCAGCAGCCCTAATGACAGGGTCACTGAAGCTTTCTTT.